The entry that follows covers one T cell receptor (beta chain) sequence. Its antigen remains unknown. This CDR3 comprises 18 residues. CDR1 is SGHTA, CDR2 FQGNSA, per germline. The V gene end was trimmed by 5 bases and the J gene end by 4 bases; junction bases not matched to a gene: 18. Libraries were prepared by immunoSEQ multiplex PCR; TCRdb keeps only in-frame clonotypes and omits some of them. The sample lists roughly 42,000 clones; approximately 90% were seen once. The entry originates in a study of OX40 agonist ivuxolimab in advanced cancers. Patients with autoimmune history or systemic immunosuppression were excluded. General study points: Low normalized T-cell clonal expansion was additionally recorded for some nonresponders.

The sequencing here drew on CD4+ or CD8+ T cells sorted from blood, taken in a trial of the OX40 agonist ivuxolimab. This TCR came from an adult with an advanced solid tumor such as melanoma, head and neck, liver or kidney cancer. The chain has TRBV7-2 and TRBJ2-7; 9 bases agree with TRBD2. Here the CDR3 DNA reads TGTGCCAGCAGCCCAGGGGGGATCTTGCGGCGGGAGGGATACGAGCAGTACTTC. Amino acids: CASSPGGILRREGYEQYF.